This TCR beta chain was retrieved from a study of graft-versus-host responses after intestinal transplantation. Broader study findings: In patients with graft-donor T cell macrochimerism, allograft graft-versus-host to host-versus-graft clonal ratios were high.

This clone was observed a single time. Its antigen is unknown. V shed 0 bases and J 6 bases; nucleotides not matched to a gene: 13. Germline values: CDR1 GTSNPN, CDR2 SVGIG (reference sequence). The CDR3 is 18 amino acids. The repertoire was sequenced with immunoSEQ multiplex PCR; TCRdb's copy has only in-frame clones and lacks some. The sample lists tens of thousands of clones, roughly nine tenths occurring once. Sample: unstimulated CD8+ T cells sorted from spleen or lymph node cells, taken before intestinal transplant. The V call is TRBV30, the J call TRBJ1-6, with 8 bases that match TRBD1. This clonotype was sampled from a human donor who received an intestinal transplant. CDR3 coding DNA: TGTGCCTGGAGTGTACTCCTGATGAGGACAGGGATTAATTCACCCCTCCACTTT. It yields the protein CAWSVLLMRTGINSPLHF.